The 31 T cell receptor beta chains presented below share a single source sample, sequenced in a study of shared clonotypes between healthy human individuals. Assay used: immunoSEQ multiplex PCR; TCRdb lists only in-frame clones, some missing. Of roughly 2,000,000 clones listed, about 95% are singletons. Naivety among CD8 cells was defined by CD45RO negativity and positive CCR7 selection, thereby excluding terminally differentiated effector memory CD45RA+ cells. The specimen sequenced was naive CD8+ T cells sorted from blood. These receptors originate from a man aged 18 to 29 in good health.

On this clone itself: This CDR3 is also generated by other DNA sequences in the sample. J is TRBJ2-3 and V is TRBV15, with TRBD1 matching over 9 bases. Germline assignment: CDR1 LNHNV and CDR2 YYDKDF (reference sequence). The CDR3 is made up of 14 amino acids. The junction had 1 base not matched to a gene; V was cut back by 5 bases and J by 1 base. DNA for the CDR3: TGTGCCACCAGCCGGGACAGGGGCACAGATACGCAGTATTTT. Its translation: CATSRDRGTDTQYF.

On this clone itself: One junction end disagrees with the germline gene, perhaps due to a read error. The rearrangement links TRBV7-2 to TRBJ2-7; D tentatively fits TRBD1 or TRBD2 (5 bases each). The germline V gene has CDR1 SGHTA and CDR2 FQGNSA. The CDR3 totals 15 residues. CDR3 DNA sequence: TGCGCCAGCAGCCAAGAACCCAGGGACGGAGACGAGCAGTACTTC. It codes for CASSQEPRDGDEQYF.

The chain recombines TRBV28 with TRBJ2-2; TRBD1 aligns across 7 bases. Germline CDR1 is MDHEN and CDR2 is SYDVKM. The V and J ends lost 8 bases and 6 bases, in that order; junction bases with no gene match: 3. CDR3 length: 12 amino acids. The CDR3 spells CASAQGAGELFF. The DNA of the CDR3 is TGTGCCAGCGCCCAGGGGGCCGGGGAGCTGTTTTTT. The complete variable domain, with remaining parts taken from reference TRBV28 and TRBJ2-2, reads DVKVTQSSRYLVKRTGEKVFLECVQDMDHENMFWYRQDPGLGLRLIYFSYDVKMKEKGDIPEGYSVSREKKERFSLILESASTNQTSMYLCASAQGAGELFFGEGSRLTVL.

This chain connects TRBV6-5 to TRBJ1-2, with D possibly TRBD1 on 6 matching bases. The CDR3 sequence is 12 residues long. The germline gives CDR1 MNHEY, CDR2 SVGAGI. V dropped 5 bases and J dropped 6 bases, with 10 bases sitting between them. CDR3 in DNA: TGTGCCAGCAGTCCGACAGGAGATGGCTACACCTTC. It translates to CASSPTGDGYTF.

This CDR3 is CATPRTSAHSVHRQYF. CDR3 nucleotide sequence: TGTGCCACCCCCCGGACTAGCGCCCATTCTGTACACAGGCAGTACTTC. The rearrangement links TRBV6-4 to TRBJ2-7; the match to TRBD2 covers 9 bases. V dropped 10 bases and J dropped 9; count of bases not matched to a gene: 22. The CDR3 has 16 amino acids. The germline gives CDR1 MRHNA, CDR2 SNTAGT.

V and J are TRBV7-9 and TRBJ2-7; D is possibly TRBD2 (5 bases). The germline V gene encodes CDR1 SEHNR and CDR2 FQNEAQ (reference sequence). CDR3 length equals 16 residues. Trimming cost V 5 bases and J 0 bases, with 17 bases left between them. The CDR3 loop reads CASSPPFGVVSYEQYF. The DNA of the CDR3 is TGTGCCAGCAGCCCCCCCTTCGGGGTTGTCTCCTACGAGCAGTACTTC.

The J gene is TRBJ1-1, the V gene TRBV13; D unresolved. The CDR3 totals 13 residues. The V end was cut by 4 bases, the J end by 3 bases, with 9 bases between. Germline lookup yields CDR1 PRHDT and CDR2 FYEKMQ (reference sequence). The CDR3 here is CASSSSGYTEAFF. DNA for the CDR3: TGTGCCAGCAGCTCGAGCGGGTACACTGAAGCTTTCTTT.

The CDR3 sequence is CASRPLQGNDEQFF. The CDR3 DNA reads TGTGCCAGCAGACCTCTTCAGGGGAATGATGAGCAGTTCTTC. The J gene is TRBJ2-1, the V gene TRBV13, with TRBD1 as a possible D gene (6 bases). This CDR3 comprises 14 residues. Trimming stripped 6 bases from V and 8 bases from J, with 17 bases between. CDR1 is PRHDT, CDR2 FYEKMQ, per germline (reference sequence).

Concerning this clone itself: Other DNA sequences in this sample translate to the same CDR3. CDR3 sequence: CAWSGGGTEAFF. CDR3 DNA: TGTGCCTGGAGTGGGGGCGGGACTGAAGCTTTCTTT. The chain has TRBV30 and TRBJ1-1; D is possibly TRBD1 (5 bases). Germline loops: CDR1 GTSNPN, CDR2 SVGIG (reference sequence). Trimming took off 1 base at V and 5 bases at J, with 8 bases between the two ends. The CDR3 runs 12 residues.

The gene calls are TRBV5-6 and TRBJ2-1, with D possibly being TRBD2 (6 bases). CDR1 is SGHDT and CDR2 is YYEEEE in the germline V gene. The length of the CDR3 is 17 residues. V lost 0 bases to trimming and J lost 4 bases, with 17 bases between them. CDR3 nucleotides: TGTGCCAGCAGCTTGGAGTTGTACGGGACTCTGTACAATGAGCAGTTCTTC. Protein: CASSLELYGTLYNEQFF.

The CDR3 here is CASSEGDSPLHF. As DNA, the CDR3 is TGTGCCAGCAGTGAAGGGGATTCACCCCTCCACTTT. This rearrangement joins TRBV28 to TRBJ1-6; tentative D call: TRBD1 (5 bases). CDR1 and CDR2 (germline): MDHEN, SYDVKM. V gave up 5 bases and J gave up 8 bases, with 7 bases separating them. This CDR3 comprises 12 residues.

This clone was counted once. The J gene is TRBJ1-6, the V gene TRBV4-1, with unresolved D. V was shortened by 4 bases and J by 7 bases, with 14 bases between the two germline ends. Germline values: CDR1 MGHRA, CDR2 YSYEKL. The CDR3 length is 15 residues. This chain's CDR3 is CASSRAIRGNSPLHF. As DNA, the CDR3 is TGCGCCAGCAGCCGAGCGATTCGAGGGAATTCACCCCTCCACTTT.

The gene calls are TRBV21-1 and TRBJ1-4; whether TRBD1, the table's D call, matches the DNA was not checked. TRBV21-1 is a pseudogene. This CDR3 comprises 16 residues. The CDR3, as DNA: TGTGCCAGCAGCAAAGGGGCCGGGACAGGGTATGAAAAACTGTTTTTT. Encoded protein: CASSKGAGTGYEKLFF.

The J gene is TRBJ2-2, the V gene TRBV11-2, with 10 bases that match TRBD1. Unmatched junction bases numbered 8, after V lost 1 base and J lost 3 bases. There are 18 residues in the CDR3. Germline V gene lookup returns CDR1 SGHAT and CDR2 FQNNGV. The CDR3 sequence: CASSLAPGTGEYTGELFF. The CDR3 DNA is TGTGCCAGCAGCTTAGCCCCAGGGACAGGGGAATACACCGGGGAGCTGTTTTTT.

Concerning this clone: Different DNA sequences within this sample yield the same CDR3. CDR3 nucleotide sequence: TGTGCCAGCAGTTTAAGGGGGCGCTCCTACGAGCAGTACTTC. Translating gives CASSLRGRSYEQYF. V is TRBV27 and J is TRBJ2-7; 7 positions agree with TRBD1. The CDR3 runs 14 residues. V was pared by 2 bases and J by 0 bases, with 1 base of the junction left unmatched. CDR1 MNHEY and CDR2 SMNVEV come from the germline V gene (reference sequence).

The rearrangement uses TRBV5-1 and TRBJ2-7; 7 bases line up with TRBD1. The junction had 8 bases not matched to a gene; V was cut back by 5 bases and J by 3 bases. The germline V gene encodes CDR1 SGHRS and CDR2 YFSETQ. The CDR3 extends over 14 amino acids. CDR3 sequence: CASRWGTEDYEQYF. In DNA, the CDR3 is TGCGCCAGCAGGTGGGGGACAGAAGACTACGAGCAGTACTTC.

This chain uses TRBV6-5 with TRBJ1-2; TRBD1 might be the D (5 bases). Looked up from germline, CDR1 is MNHEY and CDR2 is SVGAGI. This CDR3 is 16 amino acids long. The V and J ends lost 0 bases and 1 base respectively, with 12 bases between them. CDR3 DNA sequence: TGTGCCAGCAGTTACTCCCGAACAGGAGTTAACTATGGCTACACCTTC. Translating gives CASSYSRTGVNYGYTF.

The chain couples TRBV29-1 to TRBJ2-7; D is perhaps TRBD2 (5 bases). The V end was cut by 0 bases, the J end by 0 bases, with 9 bases between. The CDR3 contains 14 residues. CDR1 and CDR2 from the germline V gene are SQVTM and ANQGSEA. The chain's CDR3 is CSVEDRGYSYEQYF. The CDR3 coding sequence is TGCAGCGTTGAAGATCGGGGTTACTCCTACGAGCAGTACTTC.

The chain has TRBV7-8 and TRBJ2-3; 12 positions match TRBD1. V trimming: 4 bases; J trimming: 5 bases; junction bases outside the gene matches: 10. CDR3 length equals 17 residues. The V gene's germline CDR1 is SGHVS and CDR2 FQNEAQ. The CDR3 spells CASSYPGQGAQGDTQYF. CDR3 nucleotides: TGTGCCAGCAGCTATCCGGGACAGGGGGCTCAGGGAGATACGCAGTATTTT.

The V gene is TRBV11-1, the J gene TRBJ2-1, with TRBD2 matching 13 bases. CDR1 and CDR2 (germline): SGHAT, FQDESV (reference sequence). The CDR3 spans 15 residues. V gave up 1 base and J gave up 6 bases; unmatched junction bases: 0. The CDR3 bases are TGTGCCAGCAGCTTAGGGACTAGCGGGGGCAATGAGCAGTTCTTC. Translating it yields CASSLGTSGGNEQFF.

The CDR3 region has the DNA TGTGCCAGCAGCGACGGACAGGGAGGTTATGGCTACACCTTC. Translated: CASSDGQGGYGYTF. J is TRBJ1-2 and V is TRBV5-4; TRBD1 agrees at 8 bases. CDR1 SGHNT and CDR2 YYREEE come from the germline V gene (reference sequence). The V and J ends lost 4 bases and 5 bases, in that order; junction bases with no gene match: 7. The CDR3 has 14 residues.

For this clone: Other DNA sequences from this sample encode an identical CDR3 as well. The chain uses TRBV4-3 and TRBJ2-3; D is undetermined. V dropped 4 bases and J dropped 3 bases, with 11 bases sitting between them. The CDR3 consists of 14 residues. CDR1 LGHNA and CDR2 YSLEER come from the germline V gene. CDR3 region: CASSPGLGTDTQYF. CDR3 sequence (DNA): TGCGCCAGCAGCCCCGGATTAGGAACAGATACGCAGTATTTT.

The chain recombines TRBV7-3 with TRBJ2-5; TRBD2 agrees at 8 bases. V was pared by 0 bases and J by 5 bases, with 5 bases of the junction left unmatched. The CDR3 sequence is 15 residues long. CDR1 SGHTA and CDR2 FQGTGA come from the germline V gene. The CDR3 nucleotides are TGTGCCAGCAGCTTAACCGGGGGGGCCCGGGAGACCCAGTACTTC. Amino acids: CASSLTGGARETQYF.

The chain couples TRBV28 to TRBJ1-2, with D possibly being TRBD1 (5 bases). The CDR3 spans 16 residues. The germline CDR1 and CDR2 sequences are MDHEN and SYDVKM. Trimming took off 4 bases at V and 2 bases at J, with 17 bases between the two ends. Written as DNA, the CDR3 is TGTGCCAGCAGTTATCCCCTTTGGGGGACCAACTATGGCTACACCTTC. Its protein product is CASSYPLWGTNYGYTF.

The V gene is TRBV4-1, the J gene TRBJ2-2; tentatively, D is TRBD2 (6 bases). The CDR3 loop spans 16 amino acids. V was clipped by 0 bases and J by 6 bases, with 14 bases between them. In germline, CDR1 is MGHRA, CDR2 YSYEKL. The DNA for the CDR3 is TGCGCCAGCAGCCAAGACAGGGCGGGGCGCTCCGGGGAGCTGTTTTTT. As protein: CASSQDRAGRSGELFF.

The chain has TRBV29-1 and TRBJ2-5; a weak D match, TRBD2 (6 bases). Trimming pared 8 bases from V and 2 bases from J, leaving 12 bases between. CDR1 SQVTM and CDR2 ANQGSEA come from the germline V gene. This CDR3 has 12 amino acids. The CDR3 here is CSSPGEQETQYF. The CDR3 bases are TGCAGCTCCCCGGGGGAACAAGAGACCCAGTACTTC.

The genes are TRBV27 and TRBJ2-3; 8 bases are shared with TRBD2. The CDR3 covers 18 residues. After removal of 5 bases from V and 2 bases from J, the junction contained 15 bases not matched to a gene. The germline V gene has CDR1 MNHEY and CDR2 SMNVEV (reference sequence). In DNA form, the CDR3 reads TGTGCCAGCAGTACCATACTAACCAGCGGGGGTCTCACAGATACGCAGTATTTT. Amino acid sequence: CASSTILTSGGLTDTQYF.

The chain has TRBV11-2 and TRBJ2-1; no firm D call. CDR3 length equals 15 residues. Per the germline V gene, CDR1 is SGHAT and CDR2 is FQNNGV. V dropped 0 bases and J dropped 4 bases, with 10 bases sitting between them. The CDR3 DNA reads as TGTGCCAGCAGCTTAGATCCCCCCACATACAATGAGCAGTTCTTC. Amino acid sequence: CASSLDPPTYNEQFF.

This rearrangement joins TRBV10-1 to TRBJ1-5; 7 positions agree with TRBD1. The CDR3 runs 16 residues. CDR1 is WNHNN and CDR2 is SYGVQD in the germline V gene (reference sequence). V lost 6 bases to trimming and J lost 2 bases; unmatched junction nucleotides: 10. Here the CDR3 DNA reads TGCGCCAGCAGCGTCATCGGGACAGTGGGCAATCAGCCCCAGCATTTT. It encodes CASSVIGTVGNQPQHF.

The chain links TRBV2 to TRBJ2-1; D is unresolved. CDR1 and CDR2 from the germline V gene are SNHLY and FYNNEI. The CDR3 contains 12 residues. Trimming stripped 2 bases from V and 10 bases from J, with 9 bases between. CDR3 sequence (DNA): TGTGCCAGCAGTGAATTACAGTTGGAGCAGTTCTTC. Amino acid sequence: CASSELQLEQFF. Combining the CDR3 with reference TRBV2 and TRBJ2-1 gives the whole variable domain EPEVTQTPSHQVTQMGQEVILRCVPISNHLYFYWYRQILGQKVEFLVSFYNNEISEKSEIFDDQFSVERPDGSNFTLKIRSTKLEDSAMYFCASSELQLEQFFGPGTRLTVL.

This sequence joins TRBV19 and TRBJ2-4; weak D call: TRBD2 (5 bases). There are 13 residues in the CDR3. Trimming took 8 bases from V and 6 from J, leaving 14 bases between them. Germline CDR1 is LNHDA and CDR2 is SQIVND (reference sequence). CDR3 coding DNA: TGTGCCAGTTTTGGGCCCGAGGGAAACATTCAGTACTTC. It translates to CASFGPEGNIQYF. Full variable domain (missing parts from reference TRBV19 and TRBJ2-4): DGGITQSPKYLFRKEGQNVTLSCEQNLNHDAMYWYRQDPGQGLRLIYYSQIVNDFQKGDIAEGYSVSREKKESFPLTVTSAQKNPTAFYLCASFGPEGNIQYFGAGTRLSVL.